Below are 2 T cell receptor beta chains sequenced from a single sample in a study of cytomegalovirus exposure and HLA in healthy donors. Primers included in the PCR were 60 Vbeta and 13 Jbeta primers. Some clones are missing from TCRdb's copy, which holds only in-frame ones; the method was immunoSEQ multiplex PCR. Among fewer than 200,000 clones listed, roughly 82% were seen once. The sample consisted of PBMCs. All receptors come from a girl aged 10-17 years in good health and CMV-seropositive.

The chain carries TRBV13 and TRBJ2-1; 7 positions agree with TRBD1. This CDR3 has 15 residues. Germline V CDR1 and CDR2: PRHDT, FYEKMQ (reference sequence). The V segment lost 5 bases and the J segment 1 base; nucleotides outside the gene matches: 5. The CDR3 coding sequence is TGTGCCAGCAGCCAAGGGGGCGCGTCCTACAATGAGCAGTTCTTC. Translating it yields CASSQGGASYNEQFF. The full variable domain, completed using reference TRBV13 and TRBJ2-1, is AAGVIQSPRHLIKEKRETATLKCYPIPRHDTVYWYQQGPGQDPQFLISFYEKMQSDKGSIPDRFSAQQFSDYHSELNMSSLELGDSALYFCASSQGGASYNEQFFGPGTRLTVL.

The rearrangement joins TRBV2 to TRBJ1-2; 9 bases agree with TRBD1. CDR3 size: 14 residues. Germline V gene lookup returns CDR1 SNHLY and CDR2 FYNNEI. Losses at the gene ends were 7 bases for V and 6 bases for J; bases not matched to a gene: 9. The CDR3: CASIRDRVSDGYTF. The CDR3 nucleotides are TGTGCCAGCATCCGGGACAGGGTGTCCGATGGCTACACCTTC.